Listed below are T cell receptor beta chains from one sample, sequenced in a study of blood T cell repertoires in COVID-19. Sequencing was performed with immunoSEQ multiplex PCR; in TCRdb, only in-frame clones are kept and a portion is missing. Of some 200,000 clones in the sample, 80% to 90% are singletons; the top ten hold 15% to 20%. The sequenced sample consisted of peripheral blood. These receptors came from a woman of 80 years or more with active or convalescent COVID-19. CDR3s include the opening cysteine and the closing phenylalanine or tryptophan. The D gene is left open where the match is weak. Clone size appears in some rows only: once, few, many, or a class for an expanded clone.

clone_size j_call d_call v_call cdr3_aa cdr3_nt
. TRBJ2-6 TRBD1 TRBV18 CASSPGAGGATGANVLTF TGTGCCAGCTCACCAGGGGCAGGGGGCGCTACTGGGGCCAACGTCCTGACTTTC
once TRBJ1-1 TRBD1 TRBV6-4 CARDREGTEAFF TGTGCCAGGGACAGGGAGGGCACTGAAGCTTTCTTT
. TRBJ2-7 TRBD1 TRBV5-1 CASSRQGSDEQYF TGCGCCAGCAGCCGACAGGGGAGCGACGAGCAGTACTTC
. TRBJ1-2 . TRBV5-1 CASSLVGVANYGYTF TGCGCCAGCAGCTTGGTAGGAGTCGCTAACTATGGCTACACCTTC
. TRBJ2-1 TRBD2 TRBV6-6 CASSATSGQYNEQFF TGTGCCAGCAGCGCGACTAGCGGCCAATACAATGAGCAGTTCTTC
. TRBJ2-1 TRBD2 TRBV7-2 CASSSSPLAGGPHEQFF TGTGCCAGCAGCTCCTCTCCCCTAGCGGGAGGGCCCCATGAGCAGTTCTTC
. TRBJ2-3 TRBD2 TRBV4-3 CASSQGLAVGTDTQYF TGCGCCAGCAGCCAGGGACTAGCGGTCGGCACAGATACGCAGTATTTT
. TRBJ2-3 TRBD1 TRBV7-2 CASSPRTGGIADTQYF TGTGCCAGCAGCCCCCGGACAGGGGGGATCGCCGATACGCAGTATTTT
. TRBJ1-4 TRBD1 TRBV5-6 CASSVQGATNEKLFF TGTGCCAGCAGCGTACAGGGGGCGACTAATGAAAAACTGTTTTTT
. TRBJ1-5 . TRBV30 CAWSVSGRGDQPQHF TGTGCCTGGAGTGTATCGGGCAGGGGCGATCAGCCCCAGCATTTT
. TRBJ2-1 TRBD2 TRBV7-2 CASKTGGSSSYNEQFF TGTGCCAGCAAAACCGGGGGGTCTAGCTCCTACAATGAGCAGTTCTTC
. TRBJ2-3 TRBD2 TRBV29-1 CSVLGLAGEGTDTQYF TGCAGCGTACTTGGACTAGCGGGAGAGGGGACAGATACGCAGTATTTT
once TRBJ1-3 TRBD1 TRBV30 CAWRMTGRGNTIYF TGTGCCTGGAGGATGACAGGGAGGGGAAACACCATATATTTT
. TRBJ2-1 . TRBV19 CASSIRARLRSYNEQFF TGTGCCAGTAGTATCAGGGCCCGGTTACGTTCCTACAATGAGCAGTTCTTC
. TRBJ2-7 . TRBV29-1 CSATTSSAYEQYF TGCAGCGCGACCACTAGCAGCGCCTACGAGCAGTACTTC
once TRBJ1-6 TRBD1 TRBV2 CASRDRESSYNSPLHF TGTGCCAGCAGGGACAGGGAGAGCTCCTATAATTCACCCCTCCACTTT
. TRBJ1-2 . TRBV7-2 CASSLARGQTRAPGGYTF TGTGCCAGCAGCTTAGCGAGAGGGCAGACGCGTGCCCCTGGCGGCTACACCTTC
. TRBJ2-2 TRBD2 TRBV24-1 CATSDVSGSHTGELFF TGTGCCACCAGTGATGTCAGCGGGAGCCACACCGGGGAGCTGTTTTTT
. TRBJ1-1 TRBD1 TRBV3-1/TRBV3-2 CASSPGQERNTEAFF TGTGCCAGCAGCCCGGGACAGGAACGGAACACTGAAGCTTTCTTT
. TRBJ1-3 TRBD1 TRBV5-1 CASSSGQTSGNTIYF TGCGCCAGCAGCTCGGGACAGACCTCTGGAAACACCATATATTTT
. TRBJ2-1 TRBD2 TRBV30 CAWSAIAGYNEQFF TGTGCCTGGAGTGCGATAGCGGGATACAATGAGCAGTTCTTC
. TRBJ2-1 . TRBV7-3 CASSSSDNEQFF TGTGCCAGCAGCTCCTCTGACAATGAGCAGTTCTTC
few TRBJ1-5 . TRBV19 CASSILGQPQHF TGTGCCAGTAGCATACTCGGGCAGCCCCAGCATTTT
. TRBJ1-5 TRBD1 TRBV20-1 CSASPGTGVGQPQHF TGCAGTGCCAGTCCCGGGACAGGGGTTGGACAGCCCCAGCATTTT
. TRBJ2-7 TRBD1 TRBV30 CAWERSRGLGEQYF TGTGCCTGGGAAAGATCCAGGGGGCTGGGCGAGCAGTACTTC
. TRBJ1-5 . TRBV6-5 CASSPVRSNQPQHF TGTGCCAGCAGTCCCGTTCGTAGCAATCAGCCCCAGCATTTT
many TRBJ2-5 . TRBV5-1 CASTLDSAQLQTQYF TGCGCCAGCACACTAGATAGCGCCCAACTTCAGACCCAGTACTTC
. TRBJ2-7 TRBD1 TRBV9 CASSVGGDSPLEQYF TGTGCCAGCAGCGTAGGTGGGGACAGCCCCCTCGAGCAGTACTTC
once TRBJ1-1 . TRBV6-2/TRBV6-3 CASSYDPGRVNTEAFF TGTGCCAGCAGTTACGATCCCGGGCGGGTAAACACTGAAGCTTTCTTT
. TRBJ2-1 TRBD2 TRBV4-3 CASSHDYSGGYNEQFF TGCGCCAGCAGCCATGACTACAGCGGGGGCTACAATGAGCAGTTCTTC
. TRBJ1-1 . TRBV18 CASSPPRGSTNTEAFF TGTGCCAGCTCACCCCCTCGAGGGAGTACGAACACTGAAGCTTTCTTT
. TRBJ2-3 . TRBV11-3 CASSLQGGGPTDTQYF TGTGCCAGCAGCTTACAGGGAGGTGGACCCACAGATACGCAGTATTTT
once TRBJ1-1 . TRBV28 CASSPLKGYRLEAFF TGTGCCAGCAGTCCCCTTAAAGGTTACAGGCTTGAAGCTTTCTTT